This paragraph reports one TCR beta chain. These data come from a study of regulatory T cells in long-lasting Graves disease. Indicated time point: persistent/refractory GD, antithyroid drugs over 5 years with positive TRAb. PBMC-extracted RNA yielded the TCR library. Building the TCR beta libraries relied on iRepertoire HTBI primers, and CDR3 regions underwent Arm-PCR. TCRdb re-called the multiplex PCR reads through MiXCR, storing one row per CDR3 protein. The sample comprises roughly 400,000 distinct CDR3 sequences, around 20% of which are singletons, and around 15% rests with the top ten. The source was peripheral blood mononuclear cells (PBMCs), collected when the disease was refractory, from a patient treated with antithyroid drugs. The receptor was isolated from a female donor with Graves disease.

CDR3 protein: CASSSTSLETQYF. The CDR3 DNA reads as TGTGCCAGCAGTTCGACTAGCCTGGAGACCCAGTACTTC. V is TRBV11-3 and J is TRBJ2-5; TRBD2 matches 7 bases. Germline lookup yields CDR1 SGHNT and CDR2 YENEEA. Trimming took 6 bases from V and 5 from J; bases not matched to a gene: 6. The CDR3 has 13 amino acids.